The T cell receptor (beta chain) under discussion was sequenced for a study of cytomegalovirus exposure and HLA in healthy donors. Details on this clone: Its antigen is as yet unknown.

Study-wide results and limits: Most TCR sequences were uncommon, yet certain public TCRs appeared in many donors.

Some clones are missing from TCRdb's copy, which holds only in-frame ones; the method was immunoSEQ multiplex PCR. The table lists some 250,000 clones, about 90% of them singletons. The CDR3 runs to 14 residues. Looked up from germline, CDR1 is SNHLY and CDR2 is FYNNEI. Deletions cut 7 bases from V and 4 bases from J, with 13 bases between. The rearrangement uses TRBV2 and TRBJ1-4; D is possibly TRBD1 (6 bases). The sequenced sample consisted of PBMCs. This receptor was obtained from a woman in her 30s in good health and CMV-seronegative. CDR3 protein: CASTDDRYNEKLFF. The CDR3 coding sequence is TGTGCCAGCACCGACGACAGGTATAATGAAAAACTGTTTTTT.